The entry that follows covers one T cell receptor (beta chain) sequence. The data originate from a study of CD8 T cells in Susac syndrome. RNA, at about 0.45 to 1 ug, was reverse transcribed with random hexamers. MiXCR was run by TCRdb on the immunoSEQ multiplex PCR reads, yielding one entry per CDR3 protein. This sample has about 300,000 distinct CDR3 sequences; about 92% occur once, and the top ten carry around 0.07%. V was pared by 8 bases and J by 5 bases, with 18 bases between. Per germline, CDR1 MGHDK and CDR2 SYGVNS. This CDR3 is 14 amino acids long. Sample: CD4+ T cells from PBMCs. The V call is TRBV25-1, the J call TRBJ1-1; unclear D gene. The clonotype originates from a human donor with multiple sclerosis. The CDR3 nucleotides read TGTGCCAGCCGGGCGGTTGTCGCCGGGACTGAAGCTTTCTTT. This encodes CASRAVVAGTEAFF.